The entry that follows covers one TCR beta chain sequence. Its target is unknown. The data are from a study of T cell repertoires in ileal Crohn's disease. Study as a whole: At surgery, 30% to 40% of patients smoked, with median disease duration approximately 7.3 years. General observations from the study: All patients with clonality above 26.8% had endoscopic recurrence. Compared with non-smokers, active smokers at surgery showed more clonal expansions.

Eligibility required adulthood, ileal or ileocolonic Crohn's disease and indicated ileocolonic resection. Clones were read by immunoSEQ multiplex PCR, and TCRdb kept only the in-frame ones, dropping some. Found here are approximately 17,000 clones, less than 90% of them singletons; the top ten hold about a tenth. In germline, CDR1 is LGHNA, CDR2 YNFKEQ. V trimming: 3 bases; J trimming: 0 bases; junction bases outside the gene matches: 3. CDR3 length equals 16 residues. This chain joins TRBV4-2 and TRBJ2-3; 10 bases agree with TRBD2. The origin of this receptor is an adult with Crohn's disease. The source material was ileal tissue. The CDR3 spells CASSHQAGGSTDTQYF. The CDR3, as DNA: TGTGCCAGCAGCCATCAAGCGGGGGGGAGCACAGATACGCAGTATTTT.